One sample yielded the 26 T cell receptor beta chains listed below, sequenced in a study of CD8+CD57+ T cells in acquired aplastic anemia. TCR beta VDJ and CDR3 profiling used genomic DNA as template. TCRdb passed the reads through MiXCR, listing each CDR3 protein once. Of around 130,000 distinct CDR3 sequences listed, 45% to 60% are singletons. Only patients with CD8+CD57+ cell expansion on flow cytometry were chosen for sequencing. Material: sorted CD4+, CD8+, or CD8+CD57+ T cells (not recorded which) from PBMCs. These receptors were taken from a human donor with aplastic anemia.

CDR3 coding DNA: TGCAGTGCTCCCCTCTCCGGGTCACCCCTCCACTTT. Translating it yields CSAPLSGSPLHF. V and J are TRBV20-1 and TRBJ1-6; D not certain. This CDR3 spans 12 amino acids. Germline V gene data show CDR1 as DFQATT and CDR2 as SNEGSKA (reference sequence). Trimming took 5 bases from V and 10 from J, leaving 12 bases between them.

The rearrangement links TRBV12-3 or TRBV12-4 to TRBJ1-6; D ambiguous. The CDR3 has 12 amino acids. The ends were cut back, 4 bases at V and 12 bases at J, with 10 bases in the middle. CDR3 nucleotide sequence: TGTGCCAGCAGTTCCTCGAGCGGACCCCTCCACTTT. Encoded protein: CASSSSSGPLHF.

This clonotype was seen many times. J is TRBJ1-5 and V is TRBV5-1; possible D gene TRBD1, 5 bases. V lost 0 bases, J lost 4 bases, and 8 bases lay in between. Germline values: CDR1 SGHRS, CDR2 YFSETQ. The CDR3 covers 14 residues. The CDR3 protein is CASSLGGFNQPQHF. DNA of the CDR3: TGCGCCAGCAGCTTGGGGGGCTTTAATCAGCCCCAGCATTTT.

V and J are TRBV27 and TRBJ2-1, with TRBD2 as a possible D gene (6 bases). V was clipped by 5 bases and J by 0 bases, with 14 bases between them. Looked up from germline, CDR1 is MNHEY and CDR2 is SMNVEV (reference sequence). This CDR3 has 16 residues. The CDR3 spells CASSHSGPSSYNEQFF. Written as DNA, the CDR3 is TGTGCCAGCAGTCACAGCGGGCCGAGCTCCTACAATGAGCAGTTCTTC.

This clonotype was seen only a few times. The chain is built from TRBV20-1 and TRBJ1-2; D remains unclear. Trimming took off 4 bases at V and 4 bases at J, with 13 bases between the two ends. The CDR3 covers 13 residues. The germline CDR1 and CDR2 sequences are DFQATT and SNEGSKA (reference sequence). Written as DNA, the CDR3 is TGCAGTGCTAATCCCCTCGAGGCCTATGGCTACACCTTC. Protein: CSANPLEAYGYTF.

The chain combines TRBV15 with TRBJ2-1; D unclear. The V gene lost 8 bases and the J gene lost 0 bases, with 5 bases spanning the gap. This CDR3 contains 12 residues. CDR1 LNHNV and CDR2 YYDKDF come from the germline V gene (reference sequence). The CDR3 sequence is CATGISYNEQFF. CDR3 sequence (DNA): TGTGCCACCGGTATCTCCTACAATGAGCAGTTCTTC.

The chain has TRBV4-3 and TRBJ2-7; D is perhaps TRBD2 (7 bases). Trimming took 8 bases from V and 1 from J, leaving 15 bases between them. This CDR3 spans 14 amino acids. Germline CDR1 is LGHNA and CDR2 is YSLEER. The chain's CDR3 is CASPGRGTSYEQYF. The CDR3 DNA reads TGCGCCAGCCCTGGGAGGGGGACATCCTACGAGCAGTACTTC.

The V gene is TRBV15, the J gene TRBJ2-5; D not resolved. The CDR3 runs to 13 residues. V was cut by 0 bases and J by 5 bases, with 7 bases left in between. Germline V gene lookup returns CDR1 LNHNV and CDR2 YYDKDF (reference sequence). CDR3 sequence (DNA): TGTGCCACCAGCAGAGACCTTGTGGAGACCCAGTACTTC. It codes for CATSRDLVETQYF.

The V and J genes are TRBV29-1 and TRBJ2-5, with 8 bases matching TRBD1. The CDR3 is 15 amino acids. The germline V gene encodes CDR1 SQVTM and CDR2 ANQGSEA. V shed 1 base, J shed 2 bases, and the junction held 6 bases outside the gene matches. In DNA form, the CDR3 reads TGCAGCGTTGAAGTGTCAGGGGGCCGACAAGAGACCCAGTACTTC. It specifies CSVEVSGGRQETQYF.

In this sample, this clonotype turned up many times. This sequence joins TRBV2 and TRBJ1-4, with 8 bases that match TRBD1. Germline V gives CDR1 SNHLY, CDR2 FYNNEI. The CDR3 covers 15 residues. With 1 base clipped from V and 8 bases from J, the junction kept 6 bases outside the gene matches. DNA of the CDR3: TGTGCCAGCAGTGAAGTTGGGGGACAGGAGGAAAAACTGTTTTTT. Translation gives CASSEVGGQEEKLFF.

The chain recombines TRBV20-1 with TRBJ2-7; 7 positions match TRBD1. The V and J ends lost 0 bases and 1 base, in that order; junction bases with no gene match: 12. The CDR3 is 17 amino acids. Per germline, CDR1 DFQATT and CDR2 SNEGSKA (reference sequence). CDR3 loop: CSARDRFYTGVSYEQYF. The CDR3, as DNA: TGCAGTGCTAGAGATCGCTTCTACACAGGGGTATCCTACGAGCAGTACTTC.

The chain joins TRBV2 to TRBJ2-7; TRBD1 matches 8 bases. After removal of 2 bases from V and 4 bases from J, the junction contained 10 bases not matched to a gene. Germline CDR1 is SNHLY and CDR2 is FYNNEI. The CDR3 length is 16 residues. CDR3 nucleotides: TGTGCCAGCAGTGAACCCGGGGCAGGGGGCGTTTACGAGCAGTACTTC. As protein: CASSEPGAGGVYEQYF.

This clonotype showed up just once. The CDR3 DNA reads as TGTGCCAGCAGCCGCCGTGGAGGGGAGGGCTACGAGCAGTACTTC. Amino acids: CASSRRGGEGYEQYF. V usage is TRBV14 and J usage is TRBJ2-7; 7 bases fit TRBD2. Germline V gene sequence: CDR1 SGHDN, CDR2 FVKESK. This CDR3 contains 15 residues. J lost 3 bases, V lost 4 bases, and 9 bases had no gene match.

This clonotype was seen a handful of times. This chain links TRBV19 with TRBJ2-1; TRBD2 matches at 12 bases. The CDR3 has 15 residues. The ends lost 5 bases at V and 8 bases at J; junction bases unmatched: 7. Germline CDR1 and CDR2: LNHDA and SQIVND (reference sequence). The CDR3 spells CASSFASGRADEQFF. The DNA for the CDR3 is TGTGCCAGTAGTTTCGCTAGCGGGAGGGCCGATGAGCAGTTCTTC.

The gene calls are TRBV7-9 and TRBJ2-2, with no clear D. The CDR3 runs to 12 residues. In germline, CDR1 is SEHNR, CDR2 FQNEAQ (reference sequence). Between the trimmed V and J ends, which lost 2 bases and 7 bases, there was a span of 5 bases. In DNA, the CDR3 is TGTGCCAGCAGCTTAAAAAACGGGGAGCTGTTTTTT. As protein: CASSLKNGELFF.

This chain connects TRBV2 to TRBJ2-7; D tentatively reads TRBD1 or TRBD2 (5 bases each). V lost 8 bases to trimming and J lost 3 bases, with 8 bases between them. The CDR3 has 11 amino acids. CDR1 SNHLY and CDR2 FYNNEI come from the germline V gene. This CDR3 is CASGTIYEQYF. The DNA for the CDR3 is TGTGCCAGCGGGACCATCTACGAGCAGTACTTC. The whole variable domain, remainder taken from reference TRBV2 and TRBJ2-7, is EPEVTQTPSHQVTQMGQEVILRCVPISNHLYFYWYRQILGQKVEFLVSFYNNEISEKSEIFDDQFSVERPDGSNFTLKIRSTKLEDSAMYFCASGTIYEQYFGPGTRLTVT.

This clonotype has just a few counts. The chain links TRBV10-2 to TRBJ2-7, with D tentatively TRBD1 or TRBD2 (5 bases each). Germline V lookup: CDR1 WSHSY, CDR2 SAAADI. Trimming cost V 8 bases and J 1 base, with 15 bases left between them. This CDR3 is 14 amino acids long. In DNA form, the CDR3 reads TGCGCCAGCCACCGGGACCCGGAATCCTACGAGCAGTACTTC. Protein product: CASHRDPESYEQYF.

This clonotype was seen repeatedly, ten times or more. In DNA, the CDR3 is TGTGCCAGCAGCTTGTGGAGGGGAAGGGACGAAGCTTTCTTT. Its protein is CASSLWRGRDEAFF. The gene calls are TRBV5-4 and TRBJ1-1; perhaps TRBD1 as D (5 bases). This CDR3 region has 14 residues. V lost 1 base and J lost 8, with 15 bases in between. The germline CDR1 and CDR2 sequences are SGHNT and YYREEE (reference sequence). Looking up the rest from reference TRBV5-4 and TRBJ1-1 gives the full variable domain: ETGVTQSPTHLIKTRGQQVTLRCSSQSGHNTVSWYQQALGQGPQFIFQYYREEENGRGNFPPRFSGLQFPNYSSELNVNALELDDSALYLCASSLWRGRDEAFFGQGTRLTVV.

A note on this clonotype: One base away lies a much larger clone, so this may be a sequencing read error. The chain joins TRBV6-1 to TRBJ2-7, with 9 nucleotides matching TRBD2. The CDR3 consists of 16 residues. With V trimmed by 5 bases and J by 2 bases, 10 bases remained unmatched. Germline assignment: CDR1 MNHNS and CDR2 SASEGT. CDR3 protein: CASSPRTSVSAYEQYF. DNA of the CDR3: TGTGCCAGCAGTCCCCGGACTAGCGTGAGTGCCTACGAGCAGTACTTC.

Ten or more counts support this clonotype. This sequence joins TRBV20-1 and TRBJ2-7; 9 bases are a match to TRBD2. The CDR3 is 13 amino acids. Germline CDR1 reads DFQATT; CDR2 reads SNEGSKA (reference sequence). V gave up 6 bases and J gave up 5 bases; unmatched junction bases: 8. The CDR3 bases are TGCAGTGCCTTTCAGGCGGGAGGGGACGAGCAGTACTTC. Protein: CSAFQAGGDEQYF.

The J gene is TRBJ1-6, the V gene TRBV4-2; 8 bases line up with TRBD1. Germline CDR1 and CDR2: LGHNA and YNFKEQ. The CDR3 is made up of 17 amino acids. J was trimmed by 0 bases and V by 4 bases; bases with no gene match: 5. The CDR3 loop is CASSPGTGRSYNSPLHF. CDR3 in DNA: TGTGCCAGCAGCCCTGGGACAGGCCGCTCCTATAATTCACCCCTCCACTTT.

V is TRBV5-7 and J is TRBJ2-7; no firm D call. TRBV5-7 is designated an ORF whose function remains uncertain. CDR3 length: 13 residues. Trimming stripped 1 base from V and 2 bases from J, with 7 bases between. As DNA, the CDR3 is TGTGCCAGCAGCTTGTCGGATCCCTACGAGCAGTACTTC. This gives the protein CASSLSDPYEQYF.

The chain carries TRBV24-1 and TRBJ2-1; D might be TRBD1 (6 bases). Trimming stripped 7 bases from V and 1 base from J, with 13 bases between. Per germline, CDR1 KGHDR and CDR2 SFDVKD. CDR3 length equals 15 residues. The DNA of the CDR3 is TGTGCCACCAGGGGGCAGGGGAGATCCTACAATGAGCAGTTCTTC. It yields the protein CATRGQGRSYNEQFF.

The chain combines TRBV19 with TRBJ2-1; D assignment may be TRBD1 or TRBD2 (5 bases each). The V and J ends lost 7 bases and 5 bases respectively, with 15 bases between them. The CDR3 extends over 14 amino acids. Looked up from germline, CDR1 is LNHDA and CDR2 is SQIVND (reference sequence). The CDR3 sequence: CASTVGTIHNEQFF. The CDR3 region has the DNA TGTGCCAGTACCGTCGGGACGATCCACAATGAGCAGTTCTTC.

The chain couples TRBV25-1 to TRBJ1-1; 8 bases are a match to TRBD1. Per the germline V gene, CDR1 is MGHDK and CDR2 is SYGVNS. V dropped 2 bases and J dropped 5; count of bases not matched to a gene: 4. CDR3 length: 14 amino acids. The CDR3 coding sequence is TGTGCCAGCAGTGAACAGGGGGCATGGACTGAAGCTTTCTTT. Translated, it gives CASSEQGAWTEAFF.

This chain joins TRBV10-2 and TRBJ2-3; D is unresolved. The CDR3 contains 16 residues. Germline CDR1 is WSHSY and CDR2 is SAAADI. Trimming stripped 0 bases from V and 4 bases from J, with 14 bases between. The CDR3 reads CASSESVGFLADTQYF. In nucleotides, the CDR3 is TGCGCCAGCAGTGAGTCAGTAGGGTTCCTGGCAGATACGCAGTATTTT.